The clone carrying this T cell receptor beta chain was recorded many times. The data were taken from a study of low-dose radiotherapy and immunotherapy resistance in tumors. V was pared by 5 bases and J by 6 bases, with 10 bases between. The germline V gene encodes CDR1 MNHNS and CDR2 SASEGT. There are 13 residues in the CDR3. Covering alpha and beta chains, TRAV- and TRBV-specific primers were used for the first-strand cDNA. TCRs were put through around 20 PCR cycles of amplification with Phusion. A constant-region primer and the V-primer adapter served as the primer pair. From the reads, TCRdb called clonotypes with MiXCR, one entry per CDR3 protein. The sample contains 75,000 to 95,000 distinct CDR3 sequences, around a fifth of which appear only once. The sample's time point: after trial treatment. Stated treatment: LDRT plus nivolumab, ipilimumab, low-dose cyclophosphamide and aspirin (RACIN trial). Donors were treated with nivolumab, ipilimumab, aspirin, and low-dose cyclophosphamide and radiotherapy.

J is TRBJ2-2 and V is TRBV6-1, with D tentatively TRBD1 (6 bases). The receptor was isolated from a female donor with ovarian cancer. The specimen comprised PBMCs, sampled after low-dose radiotherapy plus immunotherapy. CDR3 amino acids: CASSPTGSGELFF. The CDR3 DNA reads TGTGCCAGCAGTCCCACAGGGTCCGGGGAGCTGTTTTTT.